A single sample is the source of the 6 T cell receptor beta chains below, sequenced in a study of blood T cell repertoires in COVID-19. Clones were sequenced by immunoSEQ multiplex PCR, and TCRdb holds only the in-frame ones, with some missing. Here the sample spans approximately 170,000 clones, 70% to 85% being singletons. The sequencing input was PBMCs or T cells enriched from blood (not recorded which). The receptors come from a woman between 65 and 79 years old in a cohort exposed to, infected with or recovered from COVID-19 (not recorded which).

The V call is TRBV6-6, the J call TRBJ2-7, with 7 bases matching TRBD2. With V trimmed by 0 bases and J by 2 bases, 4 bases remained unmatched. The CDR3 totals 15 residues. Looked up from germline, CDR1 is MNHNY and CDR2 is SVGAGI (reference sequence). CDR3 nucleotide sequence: TGTGCCAGCAGTTACTCGGCTAGCGGAACCTACGAGCAGTACTTC. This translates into CASSYSASGTYEQYF.

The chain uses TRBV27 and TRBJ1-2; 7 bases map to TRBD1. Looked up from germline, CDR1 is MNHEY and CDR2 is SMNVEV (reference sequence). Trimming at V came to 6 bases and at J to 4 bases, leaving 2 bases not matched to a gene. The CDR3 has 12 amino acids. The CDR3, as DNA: TGTGCCAGCAGGGGACAGCTCTATGGCTACACCTTC. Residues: CASRGQLYGYTF.

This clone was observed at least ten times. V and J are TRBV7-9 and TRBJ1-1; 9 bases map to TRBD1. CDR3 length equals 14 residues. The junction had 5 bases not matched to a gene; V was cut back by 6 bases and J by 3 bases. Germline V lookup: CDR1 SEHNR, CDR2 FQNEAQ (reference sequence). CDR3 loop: CASSQRQGDTEAFF. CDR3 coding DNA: TGTGCCAGCAGTCAAAGACAGGGGGACACTGAAGCTTTCTTT. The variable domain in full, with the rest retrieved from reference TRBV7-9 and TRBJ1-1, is DTGVSQNPRHKITKRGQNVTFRCDPISEHNRLYWYRQTLGQGPEFLTYFQNEAQLEKSRLLSDRFSAERPKGSFSTLEIQRTEQGDSAMYLCASSQRQGDTEAFFGQGTRLTVV.

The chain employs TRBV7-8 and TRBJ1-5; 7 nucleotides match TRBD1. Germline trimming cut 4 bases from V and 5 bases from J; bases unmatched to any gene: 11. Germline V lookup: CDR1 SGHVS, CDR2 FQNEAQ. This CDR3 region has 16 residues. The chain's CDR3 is CASSWMGQGVHQPQHF. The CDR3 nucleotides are TGTGCCAGCAGCTGGATGGGGCAGGGGGTTCATCAGCCCCAGCATTTT. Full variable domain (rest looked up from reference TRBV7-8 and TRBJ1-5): GAGVSQSPRYKVAKRGQDVALRCDPISGHVSLFWYQQALGQGPEFLTYFQNEAQLDKSGLPSDRFFAERPEGSVSTLKIQRTQQEDSAVYLCASSWMGQGVHQPQHFGDGTRLSIL.

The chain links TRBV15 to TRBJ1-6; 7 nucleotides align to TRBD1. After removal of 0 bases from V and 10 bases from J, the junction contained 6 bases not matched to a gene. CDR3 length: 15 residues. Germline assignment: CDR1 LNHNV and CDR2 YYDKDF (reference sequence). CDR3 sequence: CATSRENRGGSPLHF. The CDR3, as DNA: TGTGCCACCAGCAGAGAGAACAGGGGCGGATCACCCCTCCACTTT.

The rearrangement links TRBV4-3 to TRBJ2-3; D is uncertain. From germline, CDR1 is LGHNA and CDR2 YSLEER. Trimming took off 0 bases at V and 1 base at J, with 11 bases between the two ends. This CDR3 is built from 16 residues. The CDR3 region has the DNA TGCGCCAGCAGCCAAGATGGGCCAGGCGGCACAGATACGCAGTATTTT. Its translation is CASSQDGPGGTDTQYF.